The rows below give T cell receptor beta chains drawn from one sample of a study of blood T cells in healthy people across ages. MiXCR, run by TCRdb on the 5' RACE reads, gives a single entry per CDR3 protein. The sample lists about 1.5 million distinct CDR3 sequences, around 42% seen once, with 7.9% in the top ten. The specimen was blood. Every receptor here comes from a young woman in good health. The CDR3 runs from the conserved cysteine through the conserved F or W. D genes are given only for firm matches. Clone size is not always given. Where it is, it says once, few, many or a class for expanded clones.

clone size,J gene,D gene,V gene,CDR3 length,CDR3 protein,CDR3 DNA
.,TRBJ1-2,TRBD1,TRBV7-2,16,CASSAIGTGGSFGYTF,TGTGCCAGCAGCGCAATAGGGACAGGGGGCTCATTTGGCTACACCTTC
.,TRBJ1-2,TRBD1,TRBV27,13,CASTQIQGAGYTF,TGTGCCAGCACCCAGATTCAGGGGGCGGGCTACACCTTC
.,TRBJ1-4,TRBD1,TRBV2,15,CASRDPGGSNEKLFF,TGTGCCAGCAGGGACCCAGGGGGATCCAATGAAAAACTGTTTTTT
.,TRBJ2-1,TRBD2,TRBV7-9,18,CASSLDPTSASSYNEQFF,TGTGCCAGCAGCTTAGACCCCACTAGCGCGAGCTCCTACAATGAGCAGTTCTTC
.,TRBJ2-3,.,TRBV5-1,17,CASSIRGTPTLTDTQYF,TGCGCCAGCAGCATTCGCGGGACACCAACCCTCACAGATACGCAGTATTTT
many,TRBJ2-4,TRBD2,TRBV3-1,17,CASSQDLSLAGKGGQYF,TGTGCCAGCAGCCAAGATTTAAGCCTAGCGGGGAAGGGTGGACAGTACTTC
.,TRBJ2-2,.,TRBV9,17,CASSVLGGLENTGELFF,TGTGCCAGCAGCGTATTGGGGGGACTTGAAAACACCGGGGAGCTGTTTTTT
.,TRBJ2-7,TRBD1,TRBV12-5,15,CASGLGQALYNEQYF,TGTGCTAGTGGTTTAGGACAGGCACTCTACAATGAGCAGTACTTC
.,TRBJ2-1,TRBD1,TRBV10-3,20,CAISPAVGTGGSYADNEQFF,TGTGCCATCAGTCCCGCCGTGGGGACAGGGGGTTCTTATGCTGACAATGAGCAGTTCTTC
.,TRBJ1-1,.,TRBV6-2/TRBV6-3,12,CASSDGRVKAFF,TGTGCCAGCAGTGACGGGAGAGTAAAAGCTTTCTTT